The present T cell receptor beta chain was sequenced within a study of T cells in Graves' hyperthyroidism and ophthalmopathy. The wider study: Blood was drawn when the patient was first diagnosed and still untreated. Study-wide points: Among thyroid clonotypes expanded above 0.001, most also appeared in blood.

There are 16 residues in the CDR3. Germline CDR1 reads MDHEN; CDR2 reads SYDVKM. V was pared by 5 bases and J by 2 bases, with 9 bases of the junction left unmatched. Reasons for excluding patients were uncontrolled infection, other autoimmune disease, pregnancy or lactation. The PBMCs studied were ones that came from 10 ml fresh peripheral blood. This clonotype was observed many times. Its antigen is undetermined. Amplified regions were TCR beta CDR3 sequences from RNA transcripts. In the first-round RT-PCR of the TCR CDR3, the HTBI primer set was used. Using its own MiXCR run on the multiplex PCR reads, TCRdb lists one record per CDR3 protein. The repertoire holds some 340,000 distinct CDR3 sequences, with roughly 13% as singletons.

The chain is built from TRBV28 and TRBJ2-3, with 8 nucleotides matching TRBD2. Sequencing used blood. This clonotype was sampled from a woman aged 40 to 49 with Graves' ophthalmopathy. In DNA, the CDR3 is TGTGCCAGCAGTCCGGATCTAGCGGGCCCCACAGATACGCAGTATTTT. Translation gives CASSPDLAGPTDTQYF.